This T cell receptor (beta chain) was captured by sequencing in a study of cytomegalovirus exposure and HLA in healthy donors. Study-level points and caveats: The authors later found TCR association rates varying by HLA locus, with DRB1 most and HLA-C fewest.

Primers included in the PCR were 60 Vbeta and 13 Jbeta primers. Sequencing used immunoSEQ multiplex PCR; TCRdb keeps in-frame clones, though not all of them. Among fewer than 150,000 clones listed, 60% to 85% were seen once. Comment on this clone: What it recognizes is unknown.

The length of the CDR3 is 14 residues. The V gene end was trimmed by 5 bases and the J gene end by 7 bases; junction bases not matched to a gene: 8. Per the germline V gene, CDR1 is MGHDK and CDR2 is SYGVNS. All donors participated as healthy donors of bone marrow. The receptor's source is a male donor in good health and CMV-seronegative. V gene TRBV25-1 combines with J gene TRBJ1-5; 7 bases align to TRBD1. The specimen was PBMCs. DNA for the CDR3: TGTGCCAGCAGTCTCACAGGGGCGGCCCAGCCCCAGCATTTT. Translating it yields CASSLTGAAQPQHF.